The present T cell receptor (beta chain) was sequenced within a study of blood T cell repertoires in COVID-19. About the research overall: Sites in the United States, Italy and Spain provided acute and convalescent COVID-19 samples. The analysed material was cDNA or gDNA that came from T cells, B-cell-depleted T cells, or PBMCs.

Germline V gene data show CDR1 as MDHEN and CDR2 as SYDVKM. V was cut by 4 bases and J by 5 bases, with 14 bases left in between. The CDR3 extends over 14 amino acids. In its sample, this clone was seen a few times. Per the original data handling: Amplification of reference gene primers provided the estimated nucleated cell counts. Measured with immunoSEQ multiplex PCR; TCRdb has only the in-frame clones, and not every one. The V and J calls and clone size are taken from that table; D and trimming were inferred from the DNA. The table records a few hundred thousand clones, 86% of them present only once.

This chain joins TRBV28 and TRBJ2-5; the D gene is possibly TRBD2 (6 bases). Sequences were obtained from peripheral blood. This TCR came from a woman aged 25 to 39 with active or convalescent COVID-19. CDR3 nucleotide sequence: TGTGCCAGCAGTTCTCCCGTCAGCGGGGAGACCCAGTACTTC. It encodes CASSSPVSGETQYF.